This T cell receptor beta chain was obtained from a study of T cell responses to AZD1222 COVID-19 vaccine. About the research overall: Samples with a second dose at about 4 or about 12 weeks were pooled together.

Sequenced by immunoSEQ multiplex PCR; TCRdb stores in-frame clones only, minus some. The sample includes 95,000 to 150,000 clones, more than 80% of them seen just once. The study's findings and limits: Two AZD1222 doses significantly raised spike-specific TCR breadth and depth over controls. White British donors predominated, females outnumbered males, and clonal diversity was possibly underestimated. With dominance at 160-218 and 743-854, vaccine-associated CD4 TCRs spanned spike.

Notes on this clone: Its antigen is not known.

Germline CDR1 is LGHNA and CDR2 is YSLEER. This CDR3 has 15 amino acids. The V end was cut by 0 bases, the J end by 5 bases, with 14 bases between. This clonotype was sampled from an adult in good health. The starting material was peripheral blood, obtained on day 0 of AZD1222 vaccination. V and J are TRBV4-3 and TRBJ2-7, with D possibly matching TRBD1 (5 bases). CDR3 bases: TGCGCCAGCAGCCAAGAGCGTCCAGGGTACCACGAGCAGTACTTC. It translates to CASSQERPGYHEQYF.